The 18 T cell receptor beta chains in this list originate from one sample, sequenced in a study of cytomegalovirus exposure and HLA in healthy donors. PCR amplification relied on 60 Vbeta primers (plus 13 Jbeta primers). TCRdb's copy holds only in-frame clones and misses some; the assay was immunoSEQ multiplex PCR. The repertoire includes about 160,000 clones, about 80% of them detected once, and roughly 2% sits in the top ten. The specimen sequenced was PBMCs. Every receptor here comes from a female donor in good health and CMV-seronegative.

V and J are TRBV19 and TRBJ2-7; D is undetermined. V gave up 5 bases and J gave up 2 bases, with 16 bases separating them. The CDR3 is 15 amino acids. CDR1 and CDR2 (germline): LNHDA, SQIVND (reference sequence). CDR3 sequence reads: CASSVDGGGPYEQYF. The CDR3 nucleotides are TGTGCCAGTAGTGTCGACGGTGGCGGTCCCTACGAGCAGTACTTC.

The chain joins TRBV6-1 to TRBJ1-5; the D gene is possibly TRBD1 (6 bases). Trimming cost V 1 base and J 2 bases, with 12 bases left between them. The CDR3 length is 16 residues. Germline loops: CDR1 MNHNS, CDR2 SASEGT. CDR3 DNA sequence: TGTGCCAGCAGTGAAGGGGGGGGCCTGGGCAATCAGCCCCAGCATTTT. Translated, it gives CASSEGGGLGNQPQHF.

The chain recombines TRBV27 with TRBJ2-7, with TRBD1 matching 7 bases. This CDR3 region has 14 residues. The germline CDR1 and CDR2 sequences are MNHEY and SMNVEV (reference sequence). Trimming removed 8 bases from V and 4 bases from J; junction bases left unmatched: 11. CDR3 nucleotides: TGTGCCAGCTCGACGGGACAGACAGGATACGAGCAGTACTTC. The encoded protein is CASSTGQTGYEQYF.

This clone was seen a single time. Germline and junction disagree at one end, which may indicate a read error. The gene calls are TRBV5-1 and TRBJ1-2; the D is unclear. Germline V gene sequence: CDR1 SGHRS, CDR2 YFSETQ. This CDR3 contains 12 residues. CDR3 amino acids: CASSLSGYGYTF. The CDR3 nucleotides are TGTGCCAGCAGCTTGAGCGGATATGGCTACACCTTC.

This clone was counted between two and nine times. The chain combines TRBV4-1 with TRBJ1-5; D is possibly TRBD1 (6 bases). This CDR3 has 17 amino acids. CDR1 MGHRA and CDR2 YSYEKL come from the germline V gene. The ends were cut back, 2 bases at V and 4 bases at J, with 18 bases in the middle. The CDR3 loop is CASSQTITARGNQPQHF. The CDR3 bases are TGCGCCAGCAGCCAAACCATTACGGCAAGGGGGAATCAGCCCCAGCATTTT.

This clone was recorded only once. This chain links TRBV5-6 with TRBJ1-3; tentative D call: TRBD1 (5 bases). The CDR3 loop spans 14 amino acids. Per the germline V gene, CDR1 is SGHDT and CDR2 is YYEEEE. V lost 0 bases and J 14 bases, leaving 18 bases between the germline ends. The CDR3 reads CASSLAGSGTTVYF. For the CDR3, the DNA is TGTGCCAGCAGCTTGGCCGGTTCAGGGACTACCGTATATTTT.

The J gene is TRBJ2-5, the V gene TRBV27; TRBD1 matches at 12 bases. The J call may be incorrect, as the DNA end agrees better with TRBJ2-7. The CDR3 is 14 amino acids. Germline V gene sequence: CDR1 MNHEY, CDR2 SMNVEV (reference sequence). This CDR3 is CASRWDRGPYEQYF. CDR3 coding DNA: TGTGCCAGCAGGTGGGACAGGGGGCCGTACGAGCAGTACTTC.

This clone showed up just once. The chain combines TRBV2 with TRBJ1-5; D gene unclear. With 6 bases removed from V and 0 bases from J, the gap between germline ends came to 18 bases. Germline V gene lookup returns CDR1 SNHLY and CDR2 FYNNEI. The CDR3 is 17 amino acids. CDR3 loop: CASSGPYTGFSNQPQHF. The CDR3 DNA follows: TGTGCCAGCAGCGGACCTTACACGGGATTTAGCAATCAGCCCCAGCATTTT.

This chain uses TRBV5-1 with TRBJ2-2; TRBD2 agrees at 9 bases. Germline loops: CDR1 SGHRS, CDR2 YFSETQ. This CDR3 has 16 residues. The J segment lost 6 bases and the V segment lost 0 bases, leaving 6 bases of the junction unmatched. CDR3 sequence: CASSLDGGGVPGELFF. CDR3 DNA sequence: TGCGCCAGCAGCTTGGACGGCGGGGGGGTTCCCGGGGAGCTGTTTTTT.

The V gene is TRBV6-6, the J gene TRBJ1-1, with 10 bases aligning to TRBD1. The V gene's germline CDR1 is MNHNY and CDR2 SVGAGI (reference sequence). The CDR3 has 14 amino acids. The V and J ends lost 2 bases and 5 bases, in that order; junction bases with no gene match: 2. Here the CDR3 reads CASSYGTGATEAFF. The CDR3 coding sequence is TGTGCCAGCAGTTACGGGACAGGGGCGACTGAAGCTTTCTTT.

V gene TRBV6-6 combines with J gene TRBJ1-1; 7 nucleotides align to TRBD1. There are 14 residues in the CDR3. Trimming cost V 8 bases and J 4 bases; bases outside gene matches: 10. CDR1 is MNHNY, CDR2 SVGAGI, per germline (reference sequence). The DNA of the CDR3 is TGTGCCAGCTCTCCGTCGGGACAGCGCACTGAAGCTTTCTTT. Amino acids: CASSPSGQRTEAFF.

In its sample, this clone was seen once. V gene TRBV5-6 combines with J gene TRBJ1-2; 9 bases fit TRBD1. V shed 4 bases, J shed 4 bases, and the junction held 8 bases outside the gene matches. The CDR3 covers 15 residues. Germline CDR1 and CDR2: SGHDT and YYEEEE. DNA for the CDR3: TGTGCCAGCAGCCTACCGGGACAGGGTGGCTATGGCTACACCTTC. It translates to CASSLPGQGGYGYTF.

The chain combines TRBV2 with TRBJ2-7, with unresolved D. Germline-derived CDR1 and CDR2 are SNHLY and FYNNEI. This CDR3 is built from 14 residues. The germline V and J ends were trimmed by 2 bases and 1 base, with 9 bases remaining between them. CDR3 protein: CASSERPGSYEQYF. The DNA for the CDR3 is TGTGCCAGCAGTGAACGGCCAGGATCCTACGAGCAGTACTTC.

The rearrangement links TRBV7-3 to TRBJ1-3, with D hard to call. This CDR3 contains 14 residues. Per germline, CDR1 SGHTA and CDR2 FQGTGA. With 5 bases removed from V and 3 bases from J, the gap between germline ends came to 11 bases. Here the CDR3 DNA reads TGTGCCAGCAGCCCGCCCGGAGGTGGAAACACCATATATTTT. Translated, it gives CASSPPGGGNTIYF.

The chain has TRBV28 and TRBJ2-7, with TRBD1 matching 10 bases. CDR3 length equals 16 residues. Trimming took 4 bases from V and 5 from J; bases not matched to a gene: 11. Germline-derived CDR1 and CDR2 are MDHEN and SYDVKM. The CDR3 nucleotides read TGTGCCAGCAGTTCCGGACAGGGGGAGCTTCTGGACGAGCAGTACTTC. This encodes CASSSGQGELLDEQYF.

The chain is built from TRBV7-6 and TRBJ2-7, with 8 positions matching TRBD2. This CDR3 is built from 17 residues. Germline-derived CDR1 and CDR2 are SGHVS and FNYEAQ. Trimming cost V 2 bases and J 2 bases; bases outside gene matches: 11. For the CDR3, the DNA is TGTGCCAGCAGCTTAAGGGCCGCTAGCGGGTTACCCTACGAGCAGTACTTC. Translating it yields CASSLRAASGLPYEQYF.

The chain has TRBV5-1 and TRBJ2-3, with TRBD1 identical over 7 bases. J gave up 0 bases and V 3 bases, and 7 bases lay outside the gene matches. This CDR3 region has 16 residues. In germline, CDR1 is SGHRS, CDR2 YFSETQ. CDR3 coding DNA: TGCGCCAGCAGCTGGACCGGGACAGCCAGCACAGATACGCAGTATTTT. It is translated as CASSWTGTASTDTQYF.

For the CDR3, the DNA is TGCGCCAGCAGCTGGGGACAGGGAGATGGCTACACCTTC. It yields the protein CASSWGQGDGYTF. This chain connects TRBV5-1 to TRBJ1-2; 9 nucleotides agree with TRBD1. The germline V gene encodes CDR1 SGHRS and CDR2 YFSETQ. This CDR3 region has 13 residues. V gave up 3 bases and J gave up 6 bases; unmatched junction bases: 3.